The clone carrying this T cell receptor (beta chain) was counted only a few times. Its antigen is as yet unknown. For the second PCR, which ran for about 6 to 11 cycles, a sample-barcoded 5' primer and a J-beta primer mix were used. Tags on each cDNA molecule came from a template-switch adaptor with 12 random nucleotides. Every sample produced at least 2.5 million CDR3-containing paired-end reads. TCRdb ran MiXCR on the 5' RACE reads and lists one entry per CDR3 protein. The sample has 850,000 to 950,000 distinct CDR3 sequences, about 28% seen once; the top ten hold 15% to 20%. There are 15 residues in the CDR3. Between the trimmed V and J ends, which lost 1 base and 7 bases, there was a span of 16 bases. The source of the sample is a study of blood T cells in healthy people across ages. Study outcomes and limitations: Long-lived donors carried more naive CD4+ cells and greater diversity than aged donors.

V and J are TRBV12-3 or TRBV12-4 and TRBJ1-2, with D perhaps matching TRBD1 (6 bases). The sequencing sample was made of blood. This TCR came from a woman of 80 years or more in good health. The CDR3 DNA sequence: TGTGCCAGCAGTTTAGACCGGACAGTACAGGGTGGCTACACCTTC. Translation gives CASSLDRTVQGGYTF.